The 31 T cell receptor beta chains reported below all come from one sample, sequenced in a study of blood T cell repertoires in COVID-19. The table came from immunoSEQ multiplex PCR; TCRdb's copy has only in-frame clones and leaves some out. The sample records approximately 340,000 clones, roughly 92% being singletons. Sequencing was performed on PBMCs or T cells enriched from blood (not recorded which). The receptors stem from a woman between 40 and 55 years old who had been exposed to COVID-19.

The gene calls are TRBV14 and TRBJ2-7; possibly TRBD2 for D (7 bases). Germline loops: CDR1 SGHDN, CDR2 FVKESK. V dropped 4 bases and J dropped 2 bases, with 9 bases sitting between them. The CDR3 has 13 amino acids. CDR3 sequence (DNA): TGTGCCAGCAGCCCGCGGGGGCCCTACGAGCAGTACTTC. Translated, it gives CASSPRGPYEQYF.

The chain carries TRBV14 and TRBJ1-3; TRBD1 is a possible D gene (5 bases). The CDR3 contains 15 residues. CDR1 and CDR2 (germline): SGHDN, FVKESK. V was pared by 8 bases and J by 0 bases, with 14 bases between. CDR3 region: CASRAGTLSGNTIYF. The CDR3 DNA is TGTGCCAGCCGAGCGGGGACTCTCTCTGGAAACACCATATATTTT.

The chain combines TRBV19 with TRBJ1-1; TRBD1 aligns across 8 bases. Germline loops: CDR1 LNHDA, CDR2 SQIVND (reference sequence). V lost 4 bases to trimming and J lost 6 bases; unmatched junction nucleotides: 7. The CDR3 is 14 amino acids. The CDR3 DNA reads as TGTGCCAGTAGTAAAGGACAGGGAAAGTCTGAAGCTTTCTTT. This codes for CASSKGQGKSEAFF.

This rearrangement joins TRBV30 to TRBJ2-7, with 11 nucleotides matching TRBD1. V lost 6 bases, J lost 4 bases, and 5 bases stayed unmatched. Germline V gene data show CDR1 as GTSNPN and CDR2 as SVGIG (reference sequence). The CDR3 consists of 13 residues. Here the CDR3 reads CACPGQGVYEQYF. CDR3 bases: TGTGCCTGTCCGGGACAGGGGGTTTACGAGCAGTACTTC.

The CDR3 nucleotides read TGCGCCAGCAGCTTGACAACGGGACTAGTTGTTAATGAGCAGTTCTTC. Translated: CASSLTTGLVVNEQFF. This chain joins TRBV5-1 and TRBJ2-1; 8 nucleotides agree with TRBD2. The CDR3 has 16 residues. V lost 1 base to trimming and J lost 7 bases; unmatched junction nucleotides: 10. The germline gives CDR1 SGHRS, CDR2 YFSETQ.

J is TRBJ1-3 and V is TRBV7-2; D remains ambiguous. The length of the CDR3 is 13 residues. Germline V CDR1 and CDR2: SGHTA, FQGNSA. Trimming removed 1 base at V and 4 bases at J, with 5 bases between. CDR3 sequence: CASSLVGGNTIYF. The CDR3 DNA sequence: TGTGCCAGCAGCTTAGTCGGGGGAAACACCATATATTTT. The full variable domain, its missing parts supplied by reference TRBV7-2 and TRBJ1-3, is GAGVSQSPSNKVTEKGKDVELRCDPISGHTALYWYRQSLGQGLEFLIYFQGNSAPDKSGLPSDRFSAERTGGSVSTLTIQRTQQEDSAVYLCASSLVGGNTIYFGEGSWLTVV.

V is TRBV7-9 and J is TRBJ1-2; no definite D call. Germline lookup yields CDR1 SEHNR and CDR2 FQNEAQ (reference sequence). Trimming stripped 5 bases from V and 8 bases from J, with 12 bases between. The CDR3 extends over 12 amino acids. The CDR3 sequence: CASSPKRRGYTF. The CDR3 DNA follows: TGTGCCAGCAGCCCCAAGAGGCGAGGCTACACCTTC.

For this clone: Other DNA variants within this sample encode the same CDR3. V and J are TRBV19 and TRBJ2-1, with a possible D match to TRBD2 (5 bases). This CDR3 has 14 residues. V lost 6 bases and J 0 bases, leaving 9 bases between the germline ends. CDR1 LNHDA and CDR2 SQIVND come from the germline V gene (reference sequence). The chain's CDR3 is CASSIGSSYNEQFF. The CDR3, as DNA: TGTGCCAGTAGCATTGGGAGCTCCTACAATGAGCAGTTCTTC.

V usage is TRBV18 and J usage is TRBJ2-7, with D possibly being TRBD1 (5 bases). V gave up 0 bases and J gave up 7 bases, with 13 bases separating them. This CDR3 has 14 residues. CDR1 KGHSH and CDR2 LQKENI come from the germline V gene. CDR3 loop: CASSPPPGSREQYF. The CDR3 region has the DNA TGTGCCAGCTCACCACCGCCAGGGTCGCGGGAGCAGTACTTC. Using reference TRBV18 and TRBJ2-7 for the parts outside the CDR3, the full variable domain is NAGVMQNPRHLVRRRGQEARLRCSPMKGHSHVYWYRQLPEEGLKFMVYLQKENIIDESGMPKERFSAEFPKEGPSILRIQQVVRGDSAAYFCASSPPPGSREQYFGPGTRLTVT.

This clone was detected once. V gene TRBV5-4 combines with J gene TRBJ1-2; 8 bases line up with TRBD1. Germline V gene sequence: CDR1 SGHNT, CDR2 YYREEE (reference sequence). There are 16 residues in the CDR3. J was trimmed by 4 bases and V by 3 bases; bases with no gene match: 11. The CDR3 is CASSYPDRDSPYGYTF. Written as DNA, the CDR3 is TGTGCCAGCAGCTACCCGGACAGGGACTCTCCCTATGGCTACACCTTC.

This clone was seen only once. A junction end diverges from the germline sequence, so it may reflect a read error. The V call is TRBV7-2, the J call TRBJ2-1, with TRBD2 matching over 10 bases. The CDR3 has 12 residues. Germline V gene sequence: CDR1 SGHTA, CDR2 FQGNSA. The CDR3 DNA sequence: TGTGCCAGCAGCACTCCTAGCGGGAGTGGCGTCTTC. Encoded protein: CASSTPSGSGVF.

The gene calls are TRBV9 and TRBJ2-5; 12 positions agree with TRBD2. The CDR3 extends over 12 amino acids. V lost 9 bases, J lost 5 bases, and 2 bases stayed unmatched. In germline, CDR1 is SGDLS, CDR2 YYNGEE. CDR3 amino acids: CANTSGGETQYF. The CDR3 DNA reads TGTGCCAACACTAGCGGGGGGGAGACCCAGTACTTC.

The chain has TRBV6-2 or TRBV6-3 and TRBJ2-3, with TRBD2 identical over 7 bases. The CDR3 consists of 19 residues. V lost 4 bases and J lost 6; bases outside the gene matches: 22. From germline, CDR1 is MNHEY and CDR2 SVGEGT. CDR3 sequence: CASSFSLAPGLDFRDTQYF. CDR3 nucleotides: TGTGCCAGCAGTTTTAGCCTTGCCCCCGGACTAGACTTTCGGGATACGCAGTATTTT.

This chain uses TRBV2 with TRBJ1-1; D is possibly TRBD1 (5 bases). Trimming cost V 7 bases and J 1 base, with 10 bases left between them. This CDR3 has 13 amino acids. In germline, CDR1 is SNHLY, CDR2 FYNNEI. CDR3 nucleotides: TGTGCCAGCACGGGACTCACGAACACTGAAGCTTTCTTT. This gives the protein CASTGLTNTEAFF.

A word on this clone: Different DNA sequences within this sample yield the same CDR3. The chain carries TRBV6-5 and TRBJ1-1; D might be TRBD1 (5 bases). V dropped 0 bases and J dropped 5 bases, with 10 bases sitting between them. Germline V gives CDR1 MNHEY, CDR2 SVGAGI. This CDR3 is 14 amino acids long. As DNA, the CDR3 is TGTGCCAGCAGTTACTCGGAAAGGGGAACTGAAGCTTTCTTT. Residues: CASSYSERGTEAFF.

V usage is TRBV7-3 and J usage is TRBJ1-1, with D unclear. The V end lost 5 bases, the J end lost 0 bases, and 7 bases lay between the germline ends. CDR3 length: 13 amino acids. Per the germline V gene, CDR1 is SGHTA and CDR2 is FQGTGA. The CDR3 DNA follows: TGTGCCAGCAGCCGACACATGAACACTGAAGCTTTCTTT. Residues: CASSRHMNTEAFF.

Only one count was recorded for this clone. The rearrangement links TRBV11-3 to TRBJ2-1, with D possibly matching TRBD2 (5 bases). The germline V gene encodes CDR1 SGHNT and CDR2 YENEEA. V lost 10 bases and J 4 bases, leaving 17 bases between the germline ends. The length of the CDR3 is 14 residues. The CDR3 spells CATRRSGSYNEQFF. The CDR3 nucleotides are TGTGCCACCCGCAGGTCGGGATCGTACAATGAGCAGTTCTTC.

This clone was found once. The gene calls are TRBV19 and TRBJ2-6; 9 bases line up with TRBD1. Per the germline V gene, CDR1 is LNHDA and CDR2 is SQIVND (reference sequence). The V and J ends lost 5 bases and 0 bases, in that order; junction bases with no gene match: 8. The CDR3 is 18 residues long. As DNA, the CDR3 is TGTGCCAGTAGTCGGGACAGGGCTGGTAGCTCTGGGGCCAACGTCCTGACTTTC. This translates into CASSRDRAGSSGANVLTF.

This clone was detected only a few times. The V and J genes are TRBV9 and TRBJ1-2; D is possibly TRBD1 (6 bases). The CDR3 has 15 amino acids. V dropped 4 bases and J dropped 5 bases, with 18 bases sitting between them. CDR1 and CDR2 from the germline V gene are SGDLS and YYNGEE. The CDR3 DNA follows: TGTGCCAGCAGCTCAGGACAGCCTGCGGTTTATGGCTACACCTTC. Amino acids: CASSSGQPAVYGYTF.

CDR3 residues: CSATGGLEKLFF. Here the CDR3 DNA reads TGCAGCGCGACAGGGGGCTTAGAAAAACTGTTTTTT. The chain has TRBV29-1 and TRBJ1-4, with 10 bases identical to TRBD1. Trimming cost V 7 bases and J 8 bases; bases outside gene matches: 4. The CDR3 has 12 residues. Germline values: CDR1 SQVTM, CDR2 ANQGSEA.

This clone turned up a few times. The chain recombines TRBV13 with TRBJ2-7, with a weak D call TRBD1 (6 bases). Per the germline V gene, CDR1 is PRHDT and CDR2 is FYEKMQ (reference sequence). The CDR3 is made up of 15 amino acids. Trimming took 7 bases from V and 4 from J, leaving 20 bases between them. The CDR3 region is CASTFGDRSRYEQYF. In DNA, the CDR3 is TGTGCCAGCACCTTTGGAGACAGGAGCCGATACGAGCAGTACTTC.

V and J are TRBV2 and TRBJ1-5, with D tentatively TRBD1 (5 bases). V dropped 6 bases and J dropped 2 bases, with 23 bases sitting between them. The CDR3 is made up of 18 amino acids. Germline loops: CDR1 SNHLY, CDR2 FYNNEI. CDR3 protein: CASRAQGADWIGNQPQHF. CDR3 DNA sequence: TGTGCCAGCAGAGCGCAGGGCGCGGATTGGATTGGCAATCAGCCCCAGCATTTT.

For this clone: This same CDR3 is encoded by further DNA sequences in the sample. The chain is built from TRBV7-9 and TRBJ2-5, with D perhaps matching TRBD2 (6 bases). Trimming stripped 0 bases from V and 4 bases from J, with 6 bases between. Germline CDR1 is SEHNR and CDR2 is FQNEAQ (reference sequence). The CDR3 spans 13 residues. The CDR3 nucleotides read TGTGCCAGCAGCTTAGCGGGAGGAGAGACCCAGTACTTC. Residues: CASSLAGGETQYF. Combining the CDR3 with reference TRBV7-9 and TRBJ2-5 gives the whole variable domain DTGVSQNPRHKITKRGQNVTFRCDPISEHNRLYWYRQTLGQGPEFLTYFQNEAQLEKSRLLSDRFSAERPKGSFSTLEIQRTEQGDSAMYLCASSLAGGETQYFGPGTRLLVL.

The gene calls are TRBV2 and TRBJ2-4; a possible D gene is TRBD2 (6 bases). This CDR3 contains 16 residues. The germline CDR1 and CDR2 sequences are SNHLY and FYNNEI. Trimming left V 0 bases short and J 2 bases short, with 11 bases between. The CDR3 DNA reads as TGTGCCAGCAGTGAAGCAGGTCGGGGGACCAAAAACATTCAGTACTTC. Residues: CASSEAGRGTKNIQYF.

This chain connects TRBV5-1 to TRBJ1-1; 9 positions agree with TRBD1. Per the germline V gene, CDR1 is SGHRS and CDR2 is YFSETQ. V lost 3 bases to trimming and J lost 3 bases; unmatched junction nucleotides: 0. This CDR3 has 13 residues. CDR3 loop: CASSWTGDTEAFF. The CDR3 nucleotides are TGCGCCAGCAGCTGGACAGGGGACACTGAAGCTTTCTTT.

The CDR3 coding sequence is TGCGCCAGCAGCTACCTTCGGGACAGCCGGGGCGAGCAGTACTTC. Amino acid sequence: CASSYLRDSRGEQYF. The chain combines TRBV5-1 with TRBJ2-7; TRBD1 aligns across 7 bases. Trimming at V came to 3 bases and at J to 6 bases, leaving 12 bases not matched to a gene. The CDR3 covers 15 residues. CDR1 is SGHRS, CDR2 YFSETQ, per germline.

The chain has TRBV30 and TRBJ1-2; 8 bases fit TRBD1. The CDR3 runs to 13 residues. V was clipped by 4 bases and J by 8 bases; unmatched bases: 9. The germline V gene encodes CDR1 GTSNPN and CDR2 SVGIG (reference sequence). The CDR3 DNA reads TGTGCCTGGACTGGACAGGGAACGGAAGGCTACACCTTC. It translates to CAWTGQGTEGYTF.

The chain joins TRBV3-1 (or the pseudogene TRBV3-2) to TRBJ1-4, with D maybe TRBD1 (5 bases). Trimming left V 4 bases short and J 0 bases short, with 6 bases between. In germline, CDR1 is LGHDT, CDR2 YNNKEL (reference sequence). This CDR3 comprises 14 residues. The CDR3: CASSRQTTNEKLFF. DNA for the CDR3: TGTGCCAGCAGCCGACAGACAACTAATGAAAAACTGTTTTTT.

The J gene is TRBJ2-7, the V gene TRBV2; D perhaps matches TRBD2 (7 bases). From germline, CDR1 is SNHLY and CDR2 FYNNEI. There are 14 residues in the CDR3. Trimming cost V 8 bases and J 5 bases, with 19 bases left between them. CDR3 DNA: TGTGCCAGCCGGTACCGGGGGGCGATGGACGAGCAGTACTTC. Protein product: CASRYRGAMDEQYF.

The gene calls are TRBV30 and TRBJ1-2; 7 bases match TRBD1. This CDR3 spans 13 amino acids. V dropped 5 bases and J dropped 4; count of bases not matched to a gene: 7. The germline gives CDR1 GTSNPN, CDR2 SVGIG (reference sequence). CDR3 protein: CAWATGSGYGYTF. The CDR3 coding sequence is TGTGCCTGGGCGACAGGGAGCGGCTATGGCTACACCTTC.

The chain combines TRBV5-1 with TRBJ2-5; no definite D call. CDR1 is SGHRS, CDR2 YFSETQ, per germline. The CDR3 spans 12 residues. V was clipped by 0 bases and J by 5 bases, with 5 bases between them. The CDR3 DNA follows: TGCGCCAGCAGCTTGGGAGCGGAGACCCAGTACTTC. It yields the protein CASSLGAETQYF.